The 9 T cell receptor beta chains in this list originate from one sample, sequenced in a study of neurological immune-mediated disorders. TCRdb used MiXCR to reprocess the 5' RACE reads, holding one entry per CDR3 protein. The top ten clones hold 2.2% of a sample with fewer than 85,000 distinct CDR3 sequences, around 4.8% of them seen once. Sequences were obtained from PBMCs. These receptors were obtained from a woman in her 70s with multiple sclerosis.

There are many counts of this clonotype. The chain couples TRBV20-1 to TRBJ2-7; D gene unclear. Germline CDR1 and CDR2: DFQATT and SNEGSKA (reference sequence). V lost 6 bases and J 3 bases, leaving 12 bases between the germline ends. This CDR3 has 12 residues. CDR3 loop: CSATGPFYEQYF. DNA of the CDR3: TGCAGTGCCACTGGTCCTTTCTACGAGCAGTACTTC.

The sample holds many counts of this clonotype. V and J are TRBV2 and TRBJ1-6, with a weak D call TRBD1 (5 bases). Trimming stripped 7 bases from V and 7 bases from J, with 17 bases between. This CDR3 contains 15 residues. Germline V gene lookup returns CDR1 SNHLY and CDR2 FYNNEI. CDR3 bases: TGTGCCAGCACCACCGGGGGGTCTAGCAATTCACCCCTCCACTTT. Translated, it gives CASTTGGSSNSPLHF. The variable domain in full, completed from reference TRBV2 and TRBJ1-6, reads EPEVTQTPSHQVTQMGQEVILRCVPISNHLYFYWYRQILGQKVEFLVSFYNNEISEKSEIFDDQFSVERPDGSNFTLKIRSTKLEDSAMYFCASTTGGSSNSPLHFGNGTRLTVT.

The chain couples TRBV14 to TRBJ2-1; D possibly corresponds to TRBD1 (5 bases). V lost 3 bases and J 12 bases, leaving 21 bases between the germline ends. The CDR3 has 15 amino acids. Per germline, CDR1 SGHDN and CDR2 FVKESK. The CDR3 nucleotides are TGTGCCAGCAGCCAGGACACCGCAGCCGGCTTGGGGCAGTTCTTC. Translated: CASSQDTAAGLGQFF. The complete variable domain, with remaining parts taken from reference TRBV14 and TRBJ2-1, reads EAGVTQFPSHSVIEKGQTVTLRCDPISGHDNLYWYRRVMGKEIKFLLHFVKESKQDESGMPNNRFLAERTGGTYSTLKVQPAELEDSGVYFCASSQDTAAGLGQFFGPGTRLTVL.

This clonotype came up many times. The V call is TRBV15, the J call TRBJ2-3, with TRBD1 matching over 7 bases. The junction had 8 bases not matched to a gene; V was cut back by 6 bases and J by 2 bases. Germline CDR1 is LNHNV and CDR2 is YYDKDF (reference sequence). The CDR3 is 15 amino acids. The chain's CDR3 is CATSQGQTHTDTQYF. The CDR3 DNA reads TGTGCCACCAGTCAGGGACAGACTCACACAGATACGCAGTATTTT.

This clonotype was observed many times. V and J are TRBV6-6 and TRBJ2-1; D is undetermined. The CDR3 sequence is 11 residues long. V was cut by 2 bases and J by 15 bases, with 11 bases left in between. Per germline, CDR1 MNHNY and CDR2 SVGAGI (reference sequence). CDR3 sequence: CASSYLREVFF. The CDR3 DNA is TGTGCCAGCAGTTACCTTCGCGAGGTGTTCTTC.

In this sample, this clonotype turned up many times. CDR3 amino acids: CASSQAGGGDTQYF. The CDR3 coding sequence is TGCGCCAGCAGTCAAGCGGGGGGAGGAGATACGCAGTATTTT. The chain carries TRBV5-1 and TRBJ2-3, with 9 positions matching TRBD2. The length of the CDR3 is 14 residues. The germline CDR1 and CDR2 sequences are SGHRS and YFSETQ. V shed 5 bases, J shed 5 bases, and the junction held 6 bases outside the gene matches.

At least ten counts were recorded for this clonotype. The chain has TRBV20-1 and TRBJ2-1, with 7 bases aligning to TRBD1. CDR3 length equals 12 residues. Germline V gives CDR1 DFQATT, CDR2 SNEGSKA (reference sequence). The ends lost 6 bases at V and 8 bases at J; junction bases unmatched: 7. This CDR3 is CSAPGQHHEQFF. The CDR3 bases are TGCAGTGCGCCGGGACAGCACCATGAGCAGTTCTTC.

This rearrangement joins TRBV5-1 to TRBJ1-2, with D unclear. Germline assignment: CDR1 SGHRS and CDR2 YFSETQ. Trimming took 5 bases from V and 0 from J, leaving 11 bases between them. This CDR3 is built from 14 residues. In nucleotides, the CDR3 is TGCGCCAGCAGGCTGACGGGAACTAACTATGGCTACACCTTC. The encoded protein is CASRLTGTNYGYTF. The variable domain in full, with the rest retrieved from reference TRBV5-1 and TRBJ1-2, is KAGVTQTPRYLIKTRGQQVTLSCSPISGHRSVSWYQQTPGQGLQFLFEYFSETQRNKGNFPGRFSGRQFSNSRSEMNVSTLELGDSALYLCASRLTGTNYGYTFGSGTRLTVV.

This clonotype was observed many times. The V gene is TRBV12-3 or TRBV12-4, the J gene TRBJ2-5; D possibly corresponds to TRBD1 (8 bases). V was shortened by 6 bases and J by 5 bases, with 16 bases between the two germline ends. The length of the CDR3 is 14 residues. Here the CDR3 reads CASRPTGGGETQYF. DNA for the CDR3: TGTGCCAGCAGACCCACAGGGGGGGGCGAGACCCAGTACTTC.